These 10 T cell receptor beta chains originate from one sample sequenced in a study of blood T cell repertoires in COVID-19. TCRdb keeps only in-frame clones here, not all; method: immunoSEQ multiplex PCR. The table lists 210,000 or so clones, about four fifths of them singletons. Material: PBMCs or T cells enriched from blood (not recorded which). The receptors originated from a woman aged 45-60 years who had been exposed to COVID-19.

V gene TRBV4-3 combines with J gene TRBJ1-2, with D perhaps TRBD1 (6 bases). The germline V gene encodes CDR1 LGHNA and CDR2 YSLEER. The CDR3 is 15 amino acids. V was clipped by 4 bases and J by 0 bases, with 12 bases between them. CDR3 nucleotide sequence: TGCGCCAGCAGCCGGGACATGAGAGCTAACTATGGCTACACCTTC. Encoded protein: CASSRDMRANYGYTF.

The rearrangement uses TRBV28 and TRBJ2-5, with D possibly matching TRBD1 (5 bases). The CDR3 spans 14 residues. Trimming removed 6 bases from V and 5 bases from J, with 16 bases in between. CDR1 is MDHEN and CDR2 is SYDVKM in the germline V gene. The CDR3 DNA is TGTGCCAGCAGAGCAGGGTTTGCCAGGGAGACCCAGTACTTC. Protein: CASRAGFARETQYF.

The CDR3 bases are TGTGCCAGCAGTCGCCCGACTAGCGGGGGAGAGACCCAGTACTTC. Amino acids: CASSRPTSGGETQYF. The chain employs TRBV6-5 and TRBJ2-5, with 12 bases matching TRBD2. CDR1 and CDR2 (germline): MNHEY, SVGAGI. After removal of 5 bases from V and 4 bases from J, the junction contained 5 bases not matched to a gene. This CDR3 contains 15 residues.

The table lists this clone with a few counts. This chain connects TRBV19 to TRBJ1-5, with D perhaps matching TRBD1 (5 bases). Germline CDR1 LNHDA, CDR2 SQIVND (reference sequence). V was pared by 0 bases and J by 2 bases, with 11 bases between. The CDR3 runs to 16 residues. CDR3 sequence: CASSIEAGRGNQPQHF. CDR3 DNA: TGTGCCAGTAGTATAGAGGCAGGGCGAGGCAATCAGCCCCAGCATTTT.

The rearrangement uses TRBV30 and TRBJ1-2; unclear D gene. The CDR3 covers 13 residues. Trimming removed 1 base from V and 6 bases from J, with 12 bases in between. Germline CDR1 GTSNPN, CDR2 SVGIG (reference sequence). CDR3 region: CAWSEREWDGYTF. CDR3 nucleotides: TGTGCCTGGAGTGAGAGGGAATGGGATGGCTACACCTTC.

The V gene is TRBV27, the J gene TRBJ1-1, with D perhaps matching TRBD1 (6 bases). Germline V gives CDR1 MNHEY, CDR2 SMNVEV (reference sequence). This CDR3 has 16 residues. Trimming took off 5 bases at V and 0 bases at J, with 16 bases between the two ends. The CDR3 spells CASSLLGGGLNTEAFF. The CDR3, as DNA: TGTGCCAGCAGTCTCTTAGGGGGGGGGTTGAACACTGAAGCTTTCTTT.

This chain joins TRBV29-1 and TRBJ1-4; D possibly corresponds to TRBD1 (5 bases). The CDR3 is 13 residues long. Trimming shortened V by 7 bases and J by 8 bases, and 17 bases separated the two germline ends. In germline, CDR1 is SQVTM, CDR2 ANQGSEA. CDR3 coding DNA: TGCAGCGCCCGGGGGGAGGGAAACGAAAAACTGTTTTTT. Translating it yields CSARGEGNEKLFF.

The rearrangement joins TRBV9 to TRBJ2-3; TRBD2 agrees at 8 bases. Germline V gives CDR1 SGDLS, CDR2 YYNGEE. The trim removed 4 bases at V and 5 bases at J, leaving 9 bases unmatched. The length of the CDR3 is 15 residues. The CDR3 DNA reads as TGTGCCAGCAGCCCCGTAGGCGGGGGGCAAGATACGCAGTATTTT. Translation: CASSPVGGGQDTQYF.

V is TRBV10-3 and J is TRBJ1-2; D is ambiguous. This CDR3 contains 12 residues. Trimming removed 0 bases from V and 4 bases from J, with 3 bases in between. Germline CDR1 ENHRY, CDR2 SYGVKD. The CDR3 region is CAISESSYGYTF. The CDR3 DNA follows: TGTGCCATCAGTGAGTCGAGCTATGGCTACACCTTC.

The rearrangement uses TRBV24-1 and TRBJ2-3; D not resolved. CDR3 length: 13 residues. The germline V and J ends were trimmed by 9 bases and 5 bases, with 14 bases remaining between them. CDR1 is KGHDR and CDR2 is SFDVKD in the germline V gene. The CDR3 sequence: CATSSKRRDTQYF. DNA of the CDR3: TGTGCCACCTCCTCAAAGCGAAGAGATACGCAGTATTTT.